These 8 T cell receptor beta chains were sequenced from one sample in a study of blood T cell repertoires in COVID-19. Only in-frame clones appear in the TCRdb table, and some are missing; sequencing was by immunoSEQ multiplex PCR. The top ten clones hold over 4.5% of a sample with approximately 360,000 clones, around four fifths of them seen once. Sequenced: PBMCs or T cells enriched from blood (not recorded which). Every receptor here comes from a woman in her fifties or sixties who had recovered from COVID-19.

The J gene is TRBJ1-1, the V gene TRBV9; 8 bases line up with TRBD1. The length of the CDR3 is 14 residues. The V segment lost 3 bases and the J segment 0 bases; nucleotides outside the gene matches: 1. Germline CDR1 SGDLS, CDR2 YYNGEE. CDR3 region: CASSEGQVNTEAFF. The CDR3 DNA reads TGTGCCAGCAGCGAGGGACAGGTGAACACTGAAGCTTTCTTT.

The gene calls are TRBV19 and TRBJ1-5; possible D gene TRBD1, 5 bases. CDR3 length equals 13 residues. The V and J ends lost 3 bases and 5 bases respectively, with 8 bases between them. Germline V CDR1 and CDR2: LNHDA, SQIVND (reference sequence). CDR3 in amino acids: CASSMQGDQPQHF. Written as DNA, the CDR3 is TGTGCCAGTAGTATGCAGGGCGATCAGCCCCAGCATTTT.

This clone was detected once. The V and J genes are TRBV9 and TRBJ2-3; TRBD1 might be the D (5 bases). The V and J ends lost 0 bases and 1 base respectively, with 12 bases between them. In germline, CDR1 is SGDLS, CDR2 YYNGEE. The CDR3 loop spans 16 amino acids. CDR3 DNA sequence: TGTGCCAGCAGCGTAGGACCGACAGTGGGCACAGATACGCAGTATTTT. This sequence encodes CASSVGPTVGTDTQYF.

This rearrangement joins TRBV27 to TRBJ1-1; TRBD1 agrees at 10 bases. In germline, CDR1 is MNHEY, CDR2 SMNVEV (reference sequence). The trim removed 4 bases at V and 4 bases at J, leaving 6 bases unmatched. There are 15 residues in the CDR3. The CDR3 DNA reads TGTGCCAGCAGTTACCGGACAGGGGGGGCCACTGAAGCTTTCTTT. Translation gives CASSYRTGGATEAFF.

The rearrangement uses TRBV7-2 and TRBJ2-3, with D perhaps TRBD1 (5 bases). V was shortened by 5 bases and J by 2 bases, with 11 bases between the two germline ends. Germline V lookup: CDR1 SGHTA, CDR2 FQGNSA. CDR3 length equals 14 residues. The CDR3 region is CASSPTVFTDTQYF. CDR3 DNA: TGTGCCAGCAGCCCGACAGTTTTCACAGATACGCAGTATTTT.

The V gene is TRBV7-9, the J gene TRBJ1-2; tentative D call: TRBD1 (5 bases). CDR3 length: 14 amino acids. Germline V lookup: CDR1 SEHNR, CDR2 FQNEAQ (reference sequence). Trimming took 1 base from V and 8 from J, leaving 14 bases between them. This CDR3 reads CASSLGQGGRGYTF. The CDR3 DNA follows: TGTGCCAGCAGCTTAGGGCAGGGAGGTCGGGGCTACACCTTC.

This clone has only one observation. The rearrangement joins TRBV7-2 to TRBJ1-4, with a tentative D call TRBD1 (5 bases). Trimming stripped 5 bases from V and 4 bases from J, with 11 bases between. The V gene's germline CDR1 is SGHTA and CDR2 FQGNSA. This CDR3 is 14 amino acids long. The CDR3 nucleotides are TGTGCCAGCAGCATCCGGGGGGGTAATGAAAAACTGTTTTTT. This sequence encodes CASSIRGGNEKLFF.

The V gene is TRBV27, the J gene TRBJ2-7; 11 bases are shared with TRBD2. Germline V CDR1 and CDR2: MNHEY, SMNVEV (reference sequence). Trimming at V came to 2 bases and at J to 2 bases, leaving 5 bases not matched to a gene. The CDR3 spans 16 residues. The CDR3 region is CASSLLIAGGTYEQYF. The CDR3 DNA reads as TGTGCCAGCAGTTTACTCATAGCGGGGGGGACCTACGAGCAGTACTTC.